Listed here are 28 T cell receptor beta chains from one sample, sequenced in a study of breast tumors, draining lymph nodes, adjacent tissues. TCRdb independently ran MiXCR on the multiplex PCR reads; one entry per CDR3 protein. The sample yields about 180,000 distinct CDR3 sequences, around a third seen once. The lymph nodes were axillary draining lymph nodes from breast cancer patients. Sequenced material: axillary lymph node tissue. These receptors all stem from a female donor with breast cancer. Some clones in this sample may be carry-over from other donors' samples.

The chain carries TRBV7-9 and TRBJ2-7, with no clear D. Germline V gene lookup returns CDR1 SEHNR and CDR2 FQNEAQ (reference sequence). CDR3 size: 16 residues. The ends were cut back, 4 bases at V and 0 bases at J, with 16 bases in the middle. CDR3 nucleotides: TGTGCCAGCAGCTCCCTGGACGGGCACAGCTCCTACGAGCAGTACTTC. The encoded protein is CASSSLDGHSSYEQYF.

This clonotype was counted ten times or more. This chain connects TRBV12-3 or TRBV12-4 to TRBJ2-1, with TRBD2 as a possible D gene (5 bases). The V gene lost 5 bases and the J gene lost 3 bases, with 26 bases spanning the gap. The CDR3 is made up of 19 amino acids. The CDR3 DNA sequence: TGTGCCAGCAGTCGGAGACACGGAGATTCGGGGTTAAGCTACAATGAGCAGTTCTTC. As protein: CASSRRHGDSGLSYNEQFF.

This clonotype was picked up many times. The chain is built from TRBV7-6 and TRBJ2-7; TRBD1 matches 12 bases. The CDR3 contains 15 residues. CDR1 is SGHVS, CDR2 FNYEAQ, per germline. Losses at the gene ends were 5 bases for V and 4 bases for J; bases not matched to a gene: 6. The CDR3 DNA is TGTGCCAGCAGCCCGGGACAGGGGGCGCGTTACGAGCAGTACTTC. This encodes CASSPGQGARYEQYF.

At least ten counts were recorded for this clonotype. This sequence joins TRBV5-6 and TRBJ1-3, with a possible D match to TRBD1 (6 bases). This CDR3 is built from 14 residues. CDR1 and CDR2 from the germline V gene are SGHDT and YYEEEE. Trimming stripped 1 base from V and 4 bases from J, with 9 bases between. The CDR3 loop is CASSLQGPGNTIYF. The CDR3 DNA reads TGTGCCAGCAGCTTGCAGGGGCCGGGAAACACCATATATTTT.

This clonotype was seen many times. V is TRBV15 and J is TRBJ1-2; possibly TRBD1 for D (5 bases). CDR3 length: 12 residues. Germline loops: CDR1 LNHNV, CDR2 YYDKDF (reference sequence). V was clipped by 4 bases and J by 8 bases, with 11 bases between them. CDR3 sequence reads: CATSKGTGGYTF. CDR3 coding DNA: TGTGCCACCAGCAAAGGGACGGGGGGCTACACCTTC.

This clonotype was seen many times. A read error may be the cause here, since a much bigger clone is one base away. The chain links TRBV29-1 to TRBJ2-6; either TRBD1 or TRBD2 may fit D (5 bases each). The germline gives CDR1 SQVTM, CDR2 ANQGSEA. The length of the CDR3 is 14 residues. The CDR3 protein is CSVETGSGANVLAF. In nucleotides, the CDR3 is TGCAGCGTTGAAACGGGGTCCGGGGCCAACGTCCTGGCTTTC.

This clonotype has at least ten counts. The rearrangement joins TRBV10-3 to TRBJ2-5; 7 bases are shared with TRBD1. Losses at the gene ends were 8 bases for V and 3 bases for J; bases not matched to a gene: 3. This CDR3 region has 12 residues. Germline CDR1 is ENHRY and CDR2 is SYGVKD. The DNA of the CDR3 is TGTGCCATCCGGGACAGAGAAGAGACCCAGTACTTC. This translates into CAIRDREETQYF.

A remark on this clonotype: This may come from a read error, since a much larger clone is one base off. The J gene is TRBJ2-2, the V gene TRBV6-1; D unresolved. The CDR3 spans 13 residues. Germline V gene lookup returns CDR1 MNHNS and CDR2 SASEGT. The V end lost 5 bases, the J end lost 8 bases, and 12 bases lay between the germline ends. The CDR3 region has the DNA TGTGCCAGCAGTCCCCCCGTAGAGGGGGAGCTGTTTTTT. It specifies CASSPPVEGELFF.

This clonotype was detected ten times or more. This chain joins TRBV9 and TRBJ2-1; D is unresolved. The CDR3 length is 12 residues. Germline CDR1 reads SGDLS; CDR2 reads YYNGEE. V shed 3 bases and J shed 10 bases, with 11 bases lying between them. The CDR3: CASSGLTNEQFF. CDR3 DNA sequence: TGTGCCAGCAGCGGGCTGACCAACGAGCAGTTCTTC. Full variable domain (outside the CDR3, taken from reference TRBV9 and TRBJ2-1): DSGVTQTPKHLITATGQRVTLRCSPRSGDLSVYWYQQSLDQGLQFLIQYYNGEERAKGNILERFSAQQFPDLHSELNLSSLELGDSALYFCASSGLTNEQFFGPGTRLTVL.

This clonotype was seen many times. The CDR3: CASATSDRAPYGYTF. As DNA, the CDR3 is TGTGCCAGCGCAACTAGCGACAGGGCCCCGTATGGCTACACCTTC. This chain uses TRBV18 with TRBJ1-2, with 7 bases matching TRBD1. The CDR3 sequence is 15 residues long. Trimming removed 8 bases from V and 5 bases from J; junction bases left unmatched: 14. Germline values: CDR1 KGHSH, CDR2 LQKENI.

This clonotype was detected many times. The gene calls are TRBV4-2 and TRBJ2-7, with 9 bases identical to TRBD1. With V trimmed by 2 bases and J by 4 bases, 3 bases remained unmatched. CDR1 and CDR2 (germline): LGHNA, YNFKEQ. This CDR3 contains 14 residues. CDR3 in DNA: TGTGCCAGCAGCCAACGGACAGGGGCTTACGAGCAGTACTTC. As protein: CASSQRTGAYEQYF.

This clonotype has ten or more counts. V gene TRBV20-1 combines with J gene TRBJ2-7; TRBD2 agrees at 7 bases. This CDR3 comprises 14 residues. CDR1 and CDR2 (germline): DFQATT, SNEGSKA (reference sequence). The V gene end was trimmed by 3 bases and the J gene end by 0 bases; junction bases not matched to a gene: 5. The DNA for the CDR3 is TGCAGTGCTAGCGGCGGGAGTGGCTCCTACGAGCAGTACTTC. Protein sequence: CSASGGSGSYEQYF.

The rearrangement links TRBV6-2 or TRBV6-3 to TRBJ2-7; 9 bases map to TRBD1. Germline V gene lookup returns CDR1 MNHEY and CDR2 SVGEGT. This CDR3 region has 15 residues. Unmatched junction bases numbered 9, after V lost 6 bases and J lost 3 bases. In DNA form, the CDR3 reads TGTGCCAGCAGGCCGGGACAGGGCTTCATCTACGAGCAGTACTTC. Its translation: CASRPGQGFIYEQYF.

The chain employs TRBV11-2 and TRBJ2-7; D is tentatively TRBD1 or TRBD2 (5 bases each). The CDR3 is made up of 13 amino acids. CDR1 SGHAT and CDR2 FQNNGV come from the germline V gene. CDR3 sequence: CTNSLDEGFEQYF. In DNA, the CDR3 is TGTACCAACAGCTTAGATGAGGGGTTCGAGCAGTACTTC.

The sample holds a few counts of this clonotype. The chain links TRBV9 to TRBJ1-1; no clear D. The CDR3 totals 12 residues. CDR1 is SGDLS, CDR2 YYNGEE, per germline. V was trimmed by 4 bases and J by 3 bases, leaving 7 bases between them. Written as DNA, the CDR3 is TGTGCCAGCAGCCCCCTCTACACTGAAGCTTTCTTT. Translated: CASSPLYTEAFF.

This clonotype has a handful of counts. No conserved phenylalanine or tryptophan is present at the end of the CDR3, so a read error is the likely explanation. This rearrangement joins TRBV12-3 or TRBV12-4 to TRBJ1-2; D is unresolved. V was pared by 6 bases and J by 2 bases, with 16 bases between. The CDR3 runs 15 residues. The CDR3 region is CASRVYSSPNYGYTS. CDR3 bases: TGTGCCAGCAGGGTTTACAGTTCTCCAAACTATGGCTACACCTCC.

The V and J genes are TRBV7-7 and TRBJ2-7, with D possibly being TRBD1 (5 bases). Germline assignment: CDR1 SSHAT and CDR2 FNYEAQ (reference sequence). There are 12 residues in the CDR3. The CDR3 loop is CASDGQTSEQYF. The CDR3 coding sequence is TGTGCTAGTGACGGACAAACTTCCGAGCAGTACTTC.

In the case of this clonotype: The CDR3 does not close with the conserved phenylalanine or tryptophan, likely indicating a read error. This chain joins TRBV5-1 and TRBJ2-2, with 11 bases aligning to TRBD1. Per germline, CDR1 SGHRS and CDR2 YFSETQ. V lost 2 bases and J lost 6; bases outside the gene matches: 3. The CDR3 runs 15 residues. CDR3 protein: CASSFGTGGSGELFS. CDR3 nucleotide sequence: TGCGCCAGCAGCTTCGGGACAGGGGGATCCGGGGAGCTGTTTTCT.

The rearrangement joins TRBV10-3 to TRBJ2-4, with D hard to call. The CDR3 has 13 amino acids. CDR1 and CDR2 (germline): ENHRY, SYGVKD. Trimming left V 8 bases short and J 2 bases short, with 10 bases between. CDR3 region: CAILDASKNIQYF. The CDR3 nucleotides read TGTGCCATCCTAGACGCCTCCAAAAACATTCAGTACTTC.

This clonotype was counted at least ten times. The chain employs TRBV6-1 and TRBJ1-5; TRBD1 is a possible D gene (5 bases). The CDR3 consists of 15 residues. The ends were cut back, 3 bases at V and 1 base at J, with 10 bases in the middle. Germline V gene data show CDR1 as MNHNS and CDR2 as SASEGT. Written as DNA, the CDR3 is TGTGCCAGCAGTGATTTCGGGGCAAGCAATCAGCCCCAGCATTTT. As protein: CASSDFGASNQPQHF.

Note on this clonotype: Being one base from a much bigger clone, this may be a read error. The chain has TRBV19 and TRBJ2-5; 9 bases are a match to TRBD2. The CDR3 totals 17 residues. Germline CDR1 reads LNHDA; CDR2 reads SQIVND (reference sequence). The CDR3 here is CASTPPSGGGAGETQSF. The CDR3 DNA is TGTGCCAGCACTCCCCCCTCGGGCGGGGGGGCGGGTGAGACCCAGTCCTTC.

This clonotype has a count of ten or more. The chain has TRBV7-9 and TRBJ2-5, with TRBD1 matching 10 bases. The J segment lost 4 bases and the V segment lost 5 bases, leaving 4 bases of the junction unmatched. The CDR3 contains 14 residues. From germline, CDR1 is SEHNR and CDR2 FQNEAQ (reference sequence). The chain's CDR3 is CASSRDRGLETQYF. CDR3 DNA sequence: TGTGCCAGCAGCCGGGACAGGGGTCTAGAGACCCAGTACTTC.

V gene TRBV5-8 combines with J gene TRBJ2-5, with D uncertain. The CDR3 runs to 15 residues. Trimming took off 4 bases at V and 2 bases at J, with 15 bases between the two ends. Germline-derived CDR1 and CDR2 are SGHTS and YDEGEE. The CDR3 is CASSTRQAHQETQYF. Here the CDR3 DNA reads TGTGCCAGCAGCACAAGGCAGGCGCATCAAGAGACCCAGTACTTC.

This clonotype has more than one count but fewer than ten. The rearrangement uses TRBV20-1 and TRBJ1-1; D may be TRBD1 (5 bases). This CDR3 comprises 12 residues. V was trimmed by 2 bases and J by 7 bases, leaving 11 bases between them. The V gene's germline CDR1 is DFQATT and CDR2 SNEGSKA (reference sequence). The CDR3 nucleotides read TGCAGTGCTAGACGGGACGGCGGTGAAGCTTTCTTT. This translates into CSARRDGGEAFF.

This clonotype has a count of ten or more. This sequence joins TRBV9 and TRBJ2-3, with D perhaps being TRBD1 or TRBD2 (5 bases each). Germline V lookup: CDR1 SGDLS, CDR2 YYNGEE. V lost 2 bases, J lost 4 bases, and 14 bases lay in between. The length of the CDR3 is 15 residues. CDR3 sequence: CASSVVLGESDTQYF. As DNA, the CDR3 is TGTGCCAGCAGCGTCGTGTTGGGGGAGTCAGATACGCAGTATTTT. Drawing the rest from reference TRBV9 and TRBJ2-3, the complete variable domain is DSGVTQTPKHLITATGQRVTLRCSPRSGDLSVYWYQQSLDQGLQFLIQYYNGEERAKGNILERFSAQQFPDLHSELNLSSLELGDSALYFCASSVVLGESDTQYFGPGTRLTVL.

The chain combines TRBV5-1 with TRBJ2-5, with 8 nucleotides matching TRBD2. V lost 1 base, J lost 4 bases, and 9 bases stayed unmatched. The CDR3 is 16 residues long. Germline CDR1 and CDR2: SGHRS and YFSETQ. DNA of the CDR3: TGCGCCAGCAGCTTGATGGGGGTAGCGGGGTTAGAGACCCAGTACTTC. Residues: CASSLMGVAGLETQYF.

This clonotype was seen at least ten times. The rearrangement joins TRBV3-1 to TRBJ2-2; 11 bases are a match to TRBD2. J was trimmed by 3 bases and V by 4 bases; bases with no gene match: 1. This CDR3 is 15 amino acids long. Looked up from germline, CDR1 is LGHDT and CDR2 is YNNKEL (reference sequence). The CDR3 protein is CASSLLAGDTGELFF. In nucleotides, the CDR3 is TGTGCCAGCAGCCTACTAGCGGGGGACACCGGGGAGCTGTTTTTT.

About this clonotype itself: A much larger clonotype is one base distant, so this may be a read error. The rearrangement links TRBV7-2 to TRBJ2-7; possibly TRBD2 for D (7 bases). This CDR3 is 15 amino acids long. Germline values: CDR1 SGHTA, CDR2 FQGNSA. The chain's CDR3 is CASSLARGGNYEQHF. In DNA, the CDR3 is TGTGCCAGCAGCTTAGCGAGGGGGGGGAACTACGAGCAGCACTTC.